This T cell receptor (beta chain) was captured by sequencing in a study of T-cell reconstitution after alpha-beta-depleted transplantation in children. For TCRbeta, the library was prepared with unique molecular identifiers. MiXCR was run by TCRdb on the PCR reads, yielding one entry per CDR3 protein. Of over 550,000 distinct CDR3 sequences listed, roughly a tenth are singletons. This CDR3 is 17 amino acids long. V trimming: 5 bases; J trimming: 2 bases; junction bases outside the gene matches: 6. This clonotype was seen a few times. This TCR came from a human donor who donated a stem cell graft to a child with acute myeloid leukemia. This chain links TRBV12-3 or TRBV12-4 with TRBJ2-3; 14 nucleotides agree with TRBD2. Specimen: PBMCs from the stem cell graft donor, collected from the stem cell graft. The CDR3 reads CASSPGTSGSYTDTQYF. CDR3 in DNA: TGTGCCAGCAGTCCGGGGACTAGCGGGAGTTACACAGATACGCAGTATTTT.